This T cell receptor (beta chain) was captured by sequencing in a study of control samples from healthy donors and cancer patients. Here immunoSEQ multiplex PCR was the method, and the copy in TCRdb shows in-frame clones only, minus some. Found here are some 120,000 clones, 91% of them singletons; the top ten hold approximately 9%. The CDR3 runs to 15 residues. The V gene lost 2 bases and the J gene lost 3 bases, with 11 bases spanning the gap. Germline values: CDR1 SGHVS, CDR2 FQNEAQ. The sequence was obtained from a man aged 18 to 29 in good health. The rearrangement links TRBV7-8 to TRBJ1-5, with a weak D call TRBD1 (6 bases). The source material was blood. CDR3 sequence: CASSLQGLDNQPQHF. The CDR3 region has the DNA TGTGCCAGCAGCTTACAGGGGTTGGACAATCAGCCCCAGCATTTT.